These 7 T cell receptor beta chains share one sample of origin, sequenced in a study of blood T cell repertoires in COVID-19. Sequencing was performed with immunoSEQ multiplex PCR; in TCRdb, only in-frame clones are kept and a portion is missing. Of some 200,000 clones listed, roughly 90% were seen once; the top ten hold roughly 8.1%. Sequenced material: PBMCs or T cells enriched from blood (not recorded which). These receptors were obtained from a woman under 30 who had recovered from COVID-19.

Concerning this clone: Within the sample, other DNA sequences also encode this same CDR3. The V call is TRBV6-5, the J call TRBJ1-1; no firm D call. The CDR3 totals 14 residues. V lost 2 bases to trimming and J lost 1 base, with 8 bases between them. The V gene's germline CDR1 is MNHEY and CDR2 SVGAGI. The CDR3 DNA sequence: TGTGCCAGCAGTTACAACCGACAGAACACTGAAGCTTTCTTT. Protein: CASSYNRQNTEAFF.

The genes are TRBV30 and TRBJ1-1; possibly TRBD1 for D (6 bases). Between the trimmed V and J ends, which lost 4 bases and 2 bases, there was a span of 8 bases. This CDR3 has 12 residues. Germline-derived CDR1 and CDR2 are GTSNPN and SVGIG (reference sequence). The CDR3 protein is CAWNRVNTEAFF. The CDR3 region has the DNA TGTGCCTGGAACAGGGTCAACACTGAAGCTTTCTTT.

The chain links TRBV27 to TRBJ1-2; perhaps TRBD1 as D (5 bases). CDR1 and CDR2 from the germline V gene are MNHEY and SMNVEV (reference sequence). Trimming shortened V by 1 base and J by 4 bases, and 13 bases separated the two germline ends. The CDR3 covers 15 residues. CDR3: CASSLWEGNPYGYTF. The CDR3 nucleotides read TGTGCCAGCAGTTTATGGGAGGGGAATCCCTATGGCTACACCTTC.

V gene TRBV9 combines with J gene TRBJ2-5; 12 bases fit TRBD2. Germline V gene lookup returns CDR1 SGDLS and CDR2 YYNGEE. Trimming at V came to 5 bases and at J to 5 bases, leaving 10 bases not matched to a gene. This CDR3 region has 16 residues. The CDR3 sequence: CASSNGLAGQWETQYF. The DNA of the CDR3 is TGTGCCAGCAGTAACGGACTAGCGGGGCAATGGGAGACCCAGTACTTC.

The rearrangement uses TRBV7-9 and TRBJ1-4, with TRBD1 as a possible D gene (5 bases). V lost 0 bases and J 7 bases, leaving 15 bases between the germline ends. The V gene's germline CDR1 is SEHNR and CDR2 FQNEAQ (reference sequence). The CDR3 runs 16 residues. The CDR3 bases are TGTGCCAGCAGCTTAGCCCCGGGGGTGCGTCCTGAAAAACTGTTTTTT. Its protein is CASSLAPGVRPEKLFF.

CDR3 coding DNA: TGTGCCAGCAGCCCCCCGGGACTCGGGTACAATGAGCAGTTCTTC. This sequence encodes CASSPPGLGYNEQFF. The V call is TRBV9, the J call TRBJ2-1, with a possible D match to TRBD2 (6 bases). Deletions cut 4 bases from V and 4 bases from J, with 15 bases between. The CDR3 consists of 15 residues. Germline CDR1 is SGDLS and CDR2 is YYNGEE.

V gene TRBV7-6 combines with J gene TRBJ2-3; 7 positions match TRBD2. The CDR3 totals 16 residues. Germline V lookup: CDR1 SGHVS, CDR2 FNYEAQ. V lost 5 bases, J lost 0 bases, and 8 bases stayed unmatched. Here the CDR3 reads CASSPRSSGSTDTQYF. CDR3 sequence (DNA): TGTGCCAGCAGCCCGCGGTCTAGCGGTAGCACAGATACGCAGTATTTT.